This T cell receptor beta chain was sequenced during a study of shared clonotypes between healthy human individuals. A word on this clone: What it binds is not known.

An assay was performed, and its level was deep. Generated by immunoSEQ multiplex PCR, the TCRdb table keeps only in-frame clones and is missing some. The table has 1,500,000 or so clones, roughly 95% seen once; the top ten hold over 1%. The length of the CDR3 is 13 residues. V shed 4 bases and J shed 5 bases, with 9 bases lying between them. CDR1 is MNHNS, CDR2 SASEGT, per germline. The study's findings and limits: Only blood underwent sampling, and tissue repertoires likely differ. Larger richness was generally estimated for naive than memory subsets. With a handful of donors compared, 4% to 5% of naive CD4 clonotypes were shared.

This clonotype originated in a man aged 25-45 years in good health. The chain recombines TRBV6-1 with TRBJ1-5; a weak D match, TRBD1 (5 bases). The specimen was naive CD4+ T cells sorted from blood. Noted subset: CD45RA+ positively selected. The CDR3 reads CASSGGIDQPQHF. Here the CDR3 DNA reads TGTGCCAGCAGTGGGGGGATAGATCAGCCCCAGCATTTT.